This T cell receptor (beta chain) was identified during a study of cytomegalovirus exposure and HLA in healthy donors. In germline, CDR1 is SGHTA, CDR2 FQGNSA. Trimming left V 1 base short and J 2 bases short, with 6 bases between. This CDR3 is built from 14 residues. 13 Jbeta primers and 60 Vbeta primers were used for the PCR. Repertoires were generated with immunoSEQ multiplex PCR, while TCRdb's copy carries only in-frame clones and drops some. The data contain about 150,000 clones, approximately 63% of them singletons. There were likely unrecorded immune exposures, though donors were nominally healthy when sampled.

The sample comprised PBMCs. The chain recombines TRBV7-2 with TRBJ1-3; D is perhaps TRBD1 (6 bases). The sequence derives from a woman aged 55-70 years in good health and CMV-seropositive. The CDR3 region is CASSLGTAGNTIYF. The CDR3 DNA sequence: TGTGCCAGCAGCTTAGGGACAGCTGGAAACACCATATATTTT.